One and the same sample provided the 31 T cell receptor beta chains below, sequenced in a study of blood T cell repertoires in COVID-19. Clones were sequenced by immunoSEQ multiplex PCR, and TCRdb holds only the in-frame ones, with some missing. This table holds approximately 230,000 clones, 80% to 85% found once. What was sequenced was peripheral blood. The origin of the receptors is a man under 40 with active or convalescent COVID-19.

The chain joins TRBV7-9 to TRBJ2-5; D is perhaps TRBD2 (6 bases). Germline V gene sequence: CDR1 SEHNR, CDR2 FQNEAQ (reference sequence). V was pared by 5 bases and J by 2 bases, with 21 bases between. The CDR3 has 17 amino acids. The CDR3: CASSRLSSGVTQETQYF. For the CDR3, the DNA is TGTGCCAGCAGCCGACTAAGTAGCGGCGTAACACAAGAGACCCAGTACTTC.

The chain recombines TRBV4-2 with TRBJ1-2; no clear D gene. The germline V gene encodes CDR1 LGHNA and CDR2 YNFKEQ. Trimming took off 4 bases at V and 5 bases at J, with 17 bases between the two ends. There are 15 residues in the CDR3. CDR3 in DNA: TGTGCCAGCAGCCCACCGATGGACTTTCGATATGGCTACACCTTC. It codes for CASSPPMDFRYGYTF.

The chain has TRBV24-1 and TRBJ2-3; D gene ambiguous. Germline lookup yields CDR1 KGHDR and CDR2 SFDVKD. Trimming left V 4 bases short and J 3 bases short, with 4 bases between. This CDR3 is built from 12 residues. The CDR3 nucleotides read TGTGCCACCAGTGACCCGACAGATACGCAGTATTTT. It specifies CATSDPTDTQYF.

In its sample, this clone was seen once. CDR3 residues: CASSLGGFVSGANVLTF. DNA for the CDR3: TGTGCCAGCAGCTTAGGAGGGTTTGTCTCTGGGGCCAACGTCCTGACTTTC. This chain uses TRBV11-2 with TRBJ2-6, with D tentatively TRBD2 (5 bases). Trimming took 1 base from V and 0 from J, leaving 10 bases between them. Germline V gives CDR1 SGHAT, CDR2 FQNNGV. The CDR3 length is 17 residues.

V and J are TRBV14 and TRBJ1-5; no clear D gene. The CDR3 extends over 13 amino acids. The V and J ends lost 0 bases and 6 bases respectively, with 6 bases between them. Looked up from germline, CDR1 is SGHDN and CDR2 is FVKESK. In DNA form, the CDR3 reads TGTGCCAGCAGCCAAGATCTGAGTCAGCCCCAGCATTTT. It yields the protein CASSQDLSQPQHF.

The chain links TRBV29-1 to TRBJ2-1, with TRBD2 matching over 8 bases. J was trimmed by 4 bases and V by 7 bases; bases with no gene match: 6. The CDR3 length is 13 residues. CDR1 is SQVTM and CDR2 is ANQGSEA in the germline V gene. The chain's CDR3 is CSAPGLGYNEQFF. CDR3 DNA sequence: TGCAGCGCCCCGGGACTAGGTTACAATGAGCAGTTCTTC.

The V and J genes are TRBV2 and TRBJ2-5; D call uncertain. This CDR3 region has 13 residues. Germline V gene lookup returns CDR1 SNHLY and CDR2 FYNNEI. V shed 4 bases and J shed 5 bases, with 11 bases lying between them. The CDR3 region is CASSVWAVETQYF. The DNA of the CDR3 is TGTGCCAGCAGTGTGTGGGCCGTTGAGACCCAGTACTTC.

The chain joins TRBV6-6 to TRBJ1-1; D is uncertain. The ends were cut back, 2 bases at V and 1 base at J, with 11 bases in the middle. Germline lookup yields CDR1 MNHNY and CDR2 SVGAGI (reference sequence). The length of the CDR3 is 15 residues. The CDR3 reads CASSYLAGGNTEAFF. The CDR3 DNA follows: TGTGCCAGCAGTTACCTGGCGGGCGGGAACACTGAAGCTTTCTTT.

The CDR3 DNA reads as TGTGCCAGCAGTCCGGGGGACAGTAGATTCACAGATACGCAGTATTTT. This encodes CASSPGDSRFTDTQYF. This chain connects TRBV28 to TRBJ2-3; weak D call: TRBD1 (7 bases). The CDR3 is made up of 16 amino acids. Germline V lookup: CDR1 MDHEN, CDR2 SYDVKM. The V end was cut by 5 bases, the J end by 2 bases, with 17 bases between. Full variable domain (rest looked up from reference TRBV28 and TRBJ2-3): DVKVTQSSRYLVKRTGEKVFLECVQDMDHENMFWYRQDPGLGLRLIYFSYDVKMKEKGDIPEGYSVSREKKERFSLILESASTNQTSMYLCASSPGDSRFTDTQYFGPGTRLTVL.

J is TRBJ2-7 and V is TRBV7-2; 12 nucleotides align to TRBD2. The CDR3 is 14 amino acids. V shed 5 bases and J 3 bases; nucleotides not matched to a gene: 2. Germline CDR1 and CDR2: SGHTA and FQGNSA. The DNA for the CDR3 is TGTGCCAGCAGCGAGGGACTAGCGGGCTACGAGCAGTACTTC. Translating gives CASSEGLAGYEQYF.

Here the CDR3 DNA reads TGTGCCAGCTCACCCCGGGCGAACACCGGGGAGCTGTTTTTT. Its protein is CASSPRANTGELFF. This chain connects TRBV18 to TRBJ2-2; D is unresolved. The CDR3 runs to 14 residues. Germline CDR1 and CDR2: KGHSH and LQKENI. V lost 3 bases, J lost 0 bases, and 5 bases lay in between.

As concerns this clone: One end of the junction fails to match germline, which may point to a read error. The V and J genes are TRBV20-1 and TRBJ2-7; D gene ambiguous. The CDR3 runs to 11 residues. From germline, CDR1 is DFQATT and CDR2 SNEGSKA (reference sequence). CDR3 nucleotides: TGCAGTGTTAGAGCAGGCTACGAGCAGTACTTC. Encoded protein: CSVRAGYEQYF.

This clone was seen once. The rearrangement uses TRBV5-1 and TRBJ2-1; 8 bases agree with TRBD1. This CDR3 is 15 amino acids long. Germline CDR1 and CDR2: SGHRS and YFSETQ. The ends lost 4 bases at V and 4 bases at J; junction bases unmatched: 7. The CDR3 sequence: CASSLSQGAYNEQFF. The CDR3, as DNA: TGCGCCAGCAGCCTCTCCCAGGGGGCTTACAATGAGCAGTTCTTC.

There are a few counts of this clone. V gene TRBV6-1 combines with J gene TRBJ1-6; D is uncertain. Between the trimmed V and J ends, which lost 2 bases and 0 bases, there was a span of 14 bases. The CDR3 is made up of 18 amino acids. Germline loops: CDR1 MNHNS, CDR2 SASEGT. In nucleotides, the CDR3 is TGTGCCAGCAGTGAACATTTACTGGGGAGCTCCTATAATTCACCCCTCCACTTT. Protein: CASSEHLLGSSYNSPLHF.

The chain uses TRBV11-2 and TRBJ2-7; no firm D call. The CDR3 is 14 residues long. Germline values: CDR1 SGHAT, CDR2 FQNNGV. Trimming removed 0 bases at V and 6 bases at J, with 12 bases between. DNA for the CDR3: TGTGCCAGCAGCTTAGAGAGGCTTAACATCGAGCAGTACTTC. This encodes CASSLERLNIEQYF.

V usage is TRBV4-3 and J usage is TRBJ2-2; D is unresolved. The CDR3 totals 16 residues. Germline V gene data show CDR1 as LGHNA and CDR2 as YSLEER. The V end lost 0 bases, the J end lost 5 bases, and 13 bases lay between the germline ends. CDR3 sequence reads: CASSQEMIGWTGELFF. In DNA form, the CDR3 reads TGCGCCAGCAGCCAAGAGATGATCGGGTGGACCGGGGAGCTGTTTTTT.

The chain has TRBV19 and TRBJ1-6; D is possibly TRBD1 (6 bases). The germline V gene encodes CDR1 LNHDA and CDR2 SQIVND (reference sequence). The length of the CDR3 is 15 residues. With 5 bases removed from V and 5 bases from J, the gap between germline ends came to 13 bases. The CDR3, as DNA: TGTGCCAGTAGTCGACAGGAGGTCCATAATTCACCCCTCCACTTT. It yields the protein CASSRQEVHNSPLHF.

V is TRBV3-1 (or the pseudogene TRBV3-2) and J is TRBJ2-5, with 12 bases matching TRBD2. The CDR3 consists of 17 residues. Germline V lookup: CDR1 LGHDT, CDR2 YNNKEL (reference sequence). The V and J ends lost 4 bases and 1 base, in that order; junction bases with no gene match: 7. The CDR3 DNA reads as TGTGCCAGCAGCCCGAGCCGGACTAGCGGGATCCAAGAGACCCAGTACTTC. Protein product: CASSPSRTSGIQETQYF.

The J gene is TRBJ1-1, the V gene TRBV7-2; a possible D gene is TRBD1 (5 bases). The CDR3 runs to 15 residues. The germline V and J ends were trimmed by 2 bases and 0 bases, with 10 bases remaining between them. The germline V gene has CDR1 SGHTA and CDR2 FQGNSA. The CDR3 is CASSLQGTMNTEAFF. Written as DNA, the CDR3 is TGTGCCAGCAGCTTACAGGGTACGATGAACACTGAAGCTTTCTTT. Full variable domain (missing parts from reference TRBV7-2 and TRBJ1-1): GAGVSQSPSNKVTEKGKDVELRCDPISGHTALYWYRQSLGQGLEFLIYFQGNSAPDKSGLPSDRFSAERTGGSVSTLTIQRTQQEDSAVYLCASSLQGTMNTEAFFGQGTRLTVV.

This chain joins TRBV9 and TRBJ2-2, with 16 bases fitting TRBD2. J lost 5 bases, V lost 7 bases, and 5 bases had no gene match. Germline V lookup: CDR1 SGDLS, CDR2 YYNGEE. This CDR3 has 16 amino acids. For the CDR3, the DNA is TGTGCCAGCGATGTGGGACTAGCGGGAGGGACCGGGGAGCTGTTTTTT. It codes for CASDVGLAGGTGELFF.

This clone was recorded once. This sequence joins TRBV3-1 (or the pseudogene TRBV3-2) and TRBJ1-1, with D perhaps matching TRBD1 (5 bases). V dropped 6 bases and J dropped 5 bases, with 25 bases sitting between them. Germline loops: CDR1 LGHDT, CDR2 YNNKEL (reference sequence). The CDR3 length is 17 residues. The CDR3 DNA reads as TGTGCCAGCAGTCTTTTCGGCAAAGGGGTTTATTCGACTGAAGCTTTCTTT. Encoded protein: CASSLFGKGVYSTEAFF.

The J gene is TRBJ1-6, the V gene TRBV19; 7 bases are shared with TRBD1. The CDR3 consists of 18 residues. V lost 5 bases and J lost 0; bases outside the gene matches: 10. Per the germline V gene, CDR1 is LNHDA and CDR2 is SQIVND (reference sequence). Here the CDR3 DNA reads TGTGCCAGTAGTTCCGGGACAGCTAGTTCCTCCTATAATTCACCCCTCCACTTT. Translation: CASSSGTASSSYNSPLHF.

This clone has only a few counts. This sample also contains other DNA sequences that code for the same CDR3. The chain employs TRBV6-4 and TRBJ2-3; 9 nucleotides match TRBD2. The CDR3 length is 15 residues. CDR1 and CDR2 from the germline V gene are MRHNA and SNTAGT. J was trimmed by 0 bases and V by 2 bases; bases with no gene match: 0. The DNA of the CDR3 is TGTGCCAGCAGTGACGGGACTAGCAGCACAGATACGCAGTATTTT. Amino acid sequence: CASSDGTSSTDTQYF.

The chain links TRBV25-1 to TRBJ2-7; the D gene is possibly TRBD1 (6 bases). This CDR3 region has 15 residues. V was pared by 6 bases and J by 0 bases, with 15 bases between. CDR1 and CDR2 (germline): MGHDK, SYGVNS. CDR3 loop: CASRGEGQYSYEQYF. Written as DNA, the CDR3 is TGTGCCAGCAGGGGGGAAGGACAGTACTCCTACGAGCAGTACTTC.

The V call is TRBV6-5, the J call TRBJ2-1; possible D gene TRBD2, 5 bases. Trimming shortened V by 2 bases and J by 6 bases, and 11 bases separated the two germline ends. The CDR3 is 14 amino acids. Per germline, CDR1 MNHEY and CDR2 SVGAGI. The CDR3 DNA reads as TGTGCCAGCAGTTACCACCGAGGGTTCAATGAGCAGTTCTTC. This encodes CASSYHRGFNEQFF.

The genes are TRBV4-1 and TRBJ2-6, with D unclear. V was shortened by 0 bases and J by 3 bases, with 6 bases between the two germline ends. The CDR3 contains 15 residues. The germline CDR1 and CDR2 sequences are MGHRA and YSYEKL. The DNA of the CDR3 is TGCGCCAGCAGCCAAGATCGTAATGGGGCCAACGTCCTGACTTTC. Translation: CASSQDRNGANVLTF.

This clone was counted a single time. The CDR3 loop is CASKDRGYQPQHF. CDR3 coding DNA: TGTGCCAGTAAGGACAGGGGCTATCAGCCCCAGCATTTT. The chain is built from TRBV19 and TRBJ1-5, with 9 nucleotides matching TRBD1. Germline CDR1 is LNHDA and CDR2 is SQIVND (reference sequence). This CDR3 has 13 residues. V lost 7 bases, J lost 5 bases, and 3 bases stayed unmatched.

The chain has TRBV7-2 and TRBJ2-7; TRBD2 is a possible D gene (6 bases). The CDR3 consists of 15 residues. The germline gives CDR1 SGHTA, CDR2 FQGNSA. V was clipped by 4 bases and J by 4 bases, with 17 bases between them. The CDR3 spells CASSSSSGTLYEQYF. The CDR3 DNA reads TGTGCCAGCAGCTCGAGCTCCGGGACTCTATACGAGCAGTACTTC.

This chain connects TRBV10-1 to TRBJ2-2, with 8 nucleotides matching TRBD2. J was trimmed by 6 bases and V by 4 bases; bases with no gene match: 7. CDR1 WNHNN and CDR2 SYGVQD come from the germline V gene (reference sequence). This CDR3 has 15 residues. The CDR3 coding sequence is TGCGCCAGCAGTGCGTCGGGGGGGTGGCCCGGGGAGCTGTTTTTT. This gives the protein CASSASGGWPGELFF.

The chain uses TRBV6-4 and TRBJ1-1, with D unresolved. This CDR3 has 13 residues. V gave up 4 bases and J gave up 1 base, with 7 bases separating them. From germline, CDR1 is MRHNA and CDR2 SNTAGT. Here the CDR3 reads CASSVWRNTEAFF. The DNA for the CDR3 is TGTGCCAGCAGTGTATGGAGGAACACTGAAGCTTTCTTT.

CDR3 bases: TGTGCCAGCGGGACTAGCGGGGGAGCCCCAGAGACCCAGTACTTC. Translation gives CASGTSGGAPETQYF. The V and J genes are TRBV28 and TRBJ2-5, with 14 positions matching TRBD2. This CDR3 has 15 residues. CDR1 MDHEN and CDR2 SYDVKM come from the germline V gene. V lost 8 bases and J lost 4; bases outside the gene matches: 6.